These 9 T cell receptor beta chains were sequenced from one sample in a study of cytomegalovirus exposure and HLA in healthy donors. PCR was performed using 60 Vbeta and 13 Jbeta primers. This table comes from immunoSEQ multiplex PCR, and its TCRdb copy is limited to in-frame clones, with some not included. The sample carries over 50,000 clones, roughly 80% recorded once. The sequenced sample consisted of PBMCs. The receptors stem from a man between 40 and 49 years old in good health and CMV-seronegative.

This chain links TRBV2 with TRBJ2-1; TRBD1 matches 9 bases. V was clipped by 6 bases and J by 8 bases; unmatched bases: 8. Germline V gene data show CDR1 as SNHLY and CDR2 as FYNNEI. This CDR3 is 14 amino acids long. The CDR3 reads CASRTGTGLDEQFF. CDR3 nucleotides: TGTGCCAGCAGAACCGGGACAGGGCTCGATGAGCAGTTCTTC. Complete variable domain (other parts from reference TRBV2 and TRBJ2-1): EPEVTQTPSHQVTQMGQEVILRCVPISNHLYFYWYRQILGQKVEFLVSFYNNEISEKSEIFDDQFSVERPDGSNFTLKIRSTKLEDSAMYFCASRTGTGLDEQFFGPGTRLTVL.

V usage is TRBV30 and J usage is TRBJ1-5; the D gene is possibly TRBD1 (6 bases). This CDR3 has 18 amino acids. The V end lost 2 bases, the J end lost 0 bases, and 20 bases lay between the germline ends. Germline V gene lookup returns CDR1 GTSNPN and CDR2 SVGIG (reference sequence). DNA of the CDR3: TGTGCCTGGAGTCGATGGGTAGGGGGGGCCCATAGCAATCAGCCCCAGCATTTT. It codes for CAWSRWVGGAHSNQPQHF.

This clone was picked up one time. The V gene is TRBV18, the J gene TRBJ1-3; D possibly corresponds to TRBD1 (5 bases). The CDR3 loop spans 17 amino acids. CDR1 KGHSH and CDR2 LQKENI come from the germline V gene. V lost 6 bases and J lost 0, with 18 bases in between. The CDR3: CASSEQDLPYSGNTIYF. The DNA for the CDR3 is TGTGCCAGCTCCGAACAGGATTTACCCTACTCTGGAAACACCATATATTTT.

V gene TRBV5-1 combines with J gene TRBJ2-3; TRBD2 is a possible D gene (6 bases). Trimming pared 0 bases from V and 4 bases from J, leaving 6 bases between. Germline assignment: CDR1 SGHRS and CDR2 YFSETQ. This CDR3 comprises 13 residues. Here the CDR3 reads CASSLAGADTQYF. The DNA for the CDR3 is TGCGCCAGCAGCTTGGCGGGGGCAGATACGCAGTATTTT.

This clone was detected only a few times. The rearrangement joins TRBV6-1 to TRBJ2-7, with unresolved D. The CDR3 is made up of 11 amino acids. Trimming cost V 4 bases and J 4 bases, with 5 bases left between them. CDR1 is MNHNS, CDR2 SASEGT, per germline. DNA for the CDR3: TGTGCCAGCAGTGCGGGTTACGAGCAGTACTTC. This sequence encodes CASSAGYEQYF.

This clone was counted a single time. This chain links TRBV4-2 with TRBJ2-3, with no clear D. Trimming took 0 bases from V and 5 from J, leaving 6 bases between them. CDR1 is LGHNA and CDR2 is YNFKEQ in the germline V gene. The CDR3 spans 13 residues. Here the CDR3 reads CASSQDRGDTQYF. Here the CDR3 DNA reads TGTGCCAGCAGCCAAGATAGAGGAGATACGCAGTATTTT.

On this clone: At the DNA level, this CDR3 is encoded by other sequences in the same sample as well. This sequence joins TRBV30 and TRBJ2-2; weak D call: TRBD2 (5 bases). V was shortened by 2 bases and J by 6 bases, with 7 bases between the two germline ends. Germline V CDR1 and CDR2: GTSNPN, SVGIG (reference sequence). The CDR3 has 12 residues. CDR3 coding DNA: TGTGCCTGGAGTCGGGGTGCCGGGGAGCTGTTTTTT. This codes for CAWSRGAGELFF.

CDR3 in amino acids: CASSLGQRKAKNIQYF. In DNA form, the CDR3 reads TGTGCCAGCAGCTTGGGGCAACGTAAAGCCAAAAACATTCAGTACTTC. The rearrangement uses TRBV7-8 and TRBJ2-4, with D tentatively TRBD1 (5 bases). This CDR3 contains 16 residues. From germline, CDR1 is SGHVS and CDR2 FQNEAQ. V lost 3 bases and J lost 0, with 12 bases in between.

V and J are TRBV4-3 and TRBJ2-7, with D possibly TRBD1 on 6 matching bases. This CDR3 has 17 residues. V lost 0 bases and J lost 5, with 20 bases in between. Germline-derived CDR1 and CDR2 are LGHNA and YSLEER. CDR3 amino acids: CASSQDAGASNIDEQYF. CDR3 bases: TGCGCCAGCAGCCAAGATGCAGGGGCATCTAATATAGACGAGCAGTACTTC.